This TCR beta chain is drawn from a study of blood T cell repertoires in COVID-19. Clones were sequenced by immunoSEQ multiplex PCR, and TCRdb holds only the in-frame ones, with some missing. Altogether roughly 230,000 clones are present, around 90% being singletons, with the ten largest covering about 0.79%. This CDR3 is built from 16 residues. V lost 2 bases, J lost 2 bases, and 13 bases lay in between. Germline CDR1 is MGHRA and CDR2 is YSYEKL. Patients at the Seattle site were enrolled during active infection and followed longitudinally. The genes are TRBV4-1 and TRBJ1-5, with D hard to call. This TCR was recovered from a young man with COVID-19, enrolled during active disease. The sample was peripheral blood. CDR3: CASSQPGRGGNQPQHF. The CDR3 DNA follows: TGCGCCAGCAGCCAACCGGGGAGAGGAGGCAATCAGCCCCAGCATTTT.